The 20 T cell receptor beta chains below were found in one sample sequenced in a study of blood T cell repertoires in COVID-19. Using immunoSEQ multiplex PCR, the repertoire was profiled, and TCRdb retains in-frame clones only, with some absent. The repertoire holds fewer than 80,000 clones, with about 88% as singletons. Sequenced sample: peripheral blood. The source is a woman aged 50 to 60 with active or convalescent COVID-19.

V gene TRBV19 combines with J gene TRBJ1-5, with D maybe TRBD1 (6 bases). From germline, CDR1 is LNHDA and CDR2 SQIVND (reference sequence). The CDR3 contains 12 residues. Trimming stripped 8 bases from V and 6 bases from J, with 11 bases between. CDR3 DNA sequence: TGTGCCAGTGAGACAGGAGCTCAGCCCCAGCATTTT. It translates to CASETGAQPQHF.

This clone was counted once. The genes are TRBV19 and TRBJ2-6; D not certain. V was trimmed by 2 bases and J by 3 bases, leaving 5 bases between them. Per germline, CDR1 LNHDA and CDR2 SQIVND (reference sequence). The length of the CDR3 is 14 residues. As DNA, the CDR3 is TGTGCCAGTAGTATACGAGGTGGGGCCAACGTCCTGACTTTC. Protein sequence: CASSIRGGANVLTF.

This chain joins TRBV4-1 and TRBJ2-1, with D possibly being TRBD1 (5 bases). Deletions cut 0 bases from V and 10 bases from J, with 7 bases between. From germline, CDR1 is MGHRA and CDR2 YSYEKL. The CDR3 has 12 residues. The CDR3 sequence is CASSQDRQEQFF. CDR3 DNA sequence: TGCGCCAGCAGCCAAGATCGACAGGAGCAGTTCTTC.

The chain couples TRBV13 to TRBJ2-1; possibly TRBD1 for D (5 bases). CDR1 is PRHDT, CDR2 FYEKMQ, per germline (reference sequence). With 6 bases removed from V and 10 bases from J, the gap between germline ends came to 13 bases. CDR3 size: 12 residues. In nucleotides, the CDR3 is TGTGCCAGCAGTTCCCAACAGGCGGAGCAGTTCTTC. Translating it yields CASSSQQAEQFF.

The chain is built from TRBV7-9 and TRBJ1-2, with TRBD1 matching over 9 bases. V was pared by 0 bases and J by 13 bases, with 12 bases of the junction left unmatched. Germline V gene lookup returns CDR1 SEHNR and CDR2 FQNEAQ (reference sequence). The CDR3 runs 15 residues. CDR3 amino acids: CASSLASGQGRLATF. In nucleotides, the CDR3 is TGTGCCAGCAGCTTAGCGTCGGGACAGGGAAGGTTAGCCACCTTC. Filled out from reference TRBV7-9 and TRBJ1-2, the complete variable domain reads DTGVSQNPRHKITKRGQNVTFRCDPISEHNRLYWYRQTLGQGPEFLTYFQNEAQLEKSRLLSDRFSAERPKGSFSTLEIQRTEQGDSAMYLCASSLASGQGRLATFGSGTRLTVV.

V is TRBV7-9 and J is TRBJ1-2; weak D call: TRBD1 (5 bases). The V end was cut by 1 base, the J end by 8 bases, with 11 bases between. The CDR3 runs 13 residues. Germline lookup yields CDR1 SEHNR and CDR2 FQNEAQ (reference sequence). The CDR3 here is CASSLGVGVGYTF. The CDR3 bases are TGTGCCAGCAGCTTAGGGGTAGGGGTCGGCTACACCTTC.

This chain joins TRBV27 and TRBJ1-2, with 8 bases fitting TRBD1. V was pared by 0 bases and J by 0 bases, with 3 bases of the junction left unmatched. The CDR3 contains 16 residues. Germline loops: CDR1 MNHEY, CDR2 SMNVEV (reference sequence). The CDR3 region is CASSLSADRANYGYTF. The CDR3 bases are TGTGCCAGCAGTTTATCGGCGGACAGGGCTAACTATGGCTACACCTTC.

The chain has TRBV18 and TRBJ1-1, with D maybe TRBD1 (5 bases). Per the germline V gene, CDR1 is KGHSH and CDR2 is LQKENI. The germline V and J ends were trimmed by 1 base and 1 base, with 7 bases remaining between them. The CDR3 has 14 residues. The CDR3 DNA follows: TGTGCCAGCTCACCACGTCAGGGGAACACTGAAGCTTTCTTT. It encodes CASSPRQGNTEAFF.

V gene TRBV9 combines with J gene TRBJ1-2, with 8 bases aligning to TRBD1. Germline V gene sequence: CDR1 SGDLS, CDR2 YYNGEE. This CDR3 is built from 13 residues. The J segment lost 0 bases and the V segment lost 8 bases, leaving 3 bases of the junction unmatched. Here the CDR3 DNA reads TGTGCCAGTCAGGGGGCCCCTAACTATGGCTACACCTTC. Protein product: CASQGAPNYGYTF.

The chain couples TRBV29-1 to TRBJ2-7; 9 bases match TRBD1. V lost 2 bases, J lost 4 bases, and 9 bases stayed unmatched. From germline, CDR1 is SQVTM and CDR2 ANQGSEA. CDR3 length equals 15 residues. Here the CDR3 reads CSVESGQGREYEQYF. The CDR3 DNA sequence: TGCAGCGTTGAAAGCGGACAGGGGCGAGAGTACGAGCAGTACTTC.

The rearrangement joins TRBV5-6 to TRBJ1-1, with TRBD1 identical over 10 bases. With 0 bases clipped from V and 4 bases from J, the junction kept 6 bases outside the gene matches. This CDR3 contains 16 residues. Germline values: CDR1 SGHDT, CDR2 YYEEEE. The CDR3 spells CASSLGPGQGGTEAFF. The DNA for the CDR3 is TGTGCCAGCAGCTTGGGGCCAGGACAGGGGGGCACTGAAGCTTTCTTT.

This chain joins TRBV5-5 and TRBJ1-1, with 11 bases aligning to TRBD1. The V segment lost 4 bases and the J segment 0 bases; nucleotides outside the gene matches: 8. Per the germline V gene, CDR1 is SGHKS and CDR2 is YYEKEE (reference sequence). The CDR3 loop spans 17 amino acids. The CDR3 region is CASSHGQGAFMNTEAFF. In DNA, the CDR3 is TGTGCCAGCAGCCACGGACAGGGGGCATTCATGAACACTGAAGCTTTCTTT.

The chain couples TRBV3-1 (or the pseudogene TRBV3-2) to TRBJ2-3, with 12 bases lining up with TRBD2. V lost 4 bases to trimming and J lost 5 bases; unmatched junction nucleotides: 22. Germline V gene data show CDR1 as LGHDT and CDR2 as YNNKEL (reference sequence). The CDR3 has 21 amino acids. This CDR3 reads CASSPAGASGRAQSVQDTQYF. In nucleotides, the CDR3 is TGTGCCAGCAGCCCCGCCGGGGCTAGCGGGAGGGCCCAAAGCGTTCAAGATACGCAGTATTTT.

The table lists this clone with a count of one. This chain connects TRBV9 to TRBJ1-1; D ambiguous. Germline V gives CDR1 SGDLS, CDR2 YYNGEE. The germline V and J ends were trimmed by 4 bases and 0 bases, with 16 bases remaining between them. The CDR3 consists of 16 residues. CDR3 coding DNA: TGTGCCAGCAGCCCTCAGTTAAACCGCATGAACACTGAAGCTTTCTTT. Translating gives CASSPQLNRMNTEAFF. Variable domain in full (rest from reference TRBV9 and TRBJ1-1): DSGVTQTPKHLITATGQRVTLRCSPRSGDLSVYWYQQSLDQGLQFLIQYYNGEERAKGNILERFSAQQFPDLHSELNLSSLELGDSALYFCASSPQLNRMNTEAFFGQGTRLTVV.

This clone turned up a few times. The CDR3 region has the DNA TGTGCCAGCAGCTTACCTGGACAGGGCACAGATACGCAGTATTTT. Amino acids: CASSLPGQGTDTQYF. The chain combines TRBV11-2 with TRBJ2-3; 7 nucleotides line up with TRBD1. Germline V gives CDR1 SGHAT, CDR2 FQNNGV. The CDR3 runs 15 residues. V lost 2 bases to trimming and J lost 1 base; unmatched junction nucleotides: 3. The full variable domain, rest sourced from reference TRBV11-2 and TRBJ2-3, is EAGVAQSPRYKIIEKRQSVAFWCNPISGHATLYWYQQILGQGPKLLIQFQNNGVVDDSQLPKDRFSAERLKGVDSTLKIQPAKLEDSAVYLCASSLPGQGTDTQYFGPGTRLTVL.

In this sample, this clone turned up once. The V and J genes are TRBV30 and TRBJ1-2; D call uncertain. This CDR3 spans 12 amino acids. V lost 2 bases and J lost 5, with 9 bases in between. Germline CDR1 reads GTSNPN; CDR2 reads SVGIG (reference sequence). The CDR3 DNA is TGTGCCTGGAGTAACGGAGATTATGGCTACACCTTC. The encoded protein is CAWSNGDYGYTF.

This chain connects TRBV7-9 to TRBJ1-2; the D gene is possibly TRBD1 (5 bases). This CDR3 region has 15 residues. Per germline, CDR1 SEHNR and CDR2 FQNEAQ (reference sequence). V was pared by 5 bases and J by 8 bases, with 21 bases between. The CDR3 DNA reads as TGTGCCAGCAGCCGGGGTGACGGGGGTTACGTCGGCTACACCTTC. Protein: CASSRGDGGYVGYTF.

The chain couples TRBV4-2 to TRBJ2-3; 9 positions match TRBD2. Trimming at V came to 3 bases and at J to 4 bases, leaving 23 bases not matched to a gene. The CDR3 runs to 21 residues. Germline loops: CDR1 LGHNA, CDR2 YNFKEQ. The CDR3 DNA sequence: TGTGCCAGCAGCCACGAAACCAAGGCTAGCGGGAAGGGGGGCGGGGCAGATACGCAGTATTTT. It specifies CASSHETKASGKGGGADTQYF.

CDR3 DNA sequence: TGTGCCAGCAGCCAAGAGGAGCGGGAGCGGCAGGAGCAGTTCTTC. The encoded protein is CASSQEERERQEQFF. The chain links TRBV3-1 (or the pseudogene TRBV3-2) to TRBJ2-1, with TRBD2 matching 8 bases. Germline V gene sequence: CDR1 LGHDT, CDR2 YNNKEL (reference sequence). With 0 bases clipped from V and 10 bases from J, the junction kept 8 bases outside the gene matches. CDR3 size: 15 residues.

This clone was counted a single time. The V call is TRBV11-2, the J call TRBJ2-2, with D perhaps matching TRBD2 (6 bases). The CDR3 runs 16 residues. Germline V lookup: CDR1 SGHAT, CDR2 FQNNGV. Trimming pared 1 base from V and 5 bases from J, leaving 14 bases between. The chain's CDR3 is CASSLGGLETTGELFF. CDR3 in DNA: TGTGCCAGCAGCTTAGGGGGACTGGAAACTACCGGGGAGCTGTTTTTT.